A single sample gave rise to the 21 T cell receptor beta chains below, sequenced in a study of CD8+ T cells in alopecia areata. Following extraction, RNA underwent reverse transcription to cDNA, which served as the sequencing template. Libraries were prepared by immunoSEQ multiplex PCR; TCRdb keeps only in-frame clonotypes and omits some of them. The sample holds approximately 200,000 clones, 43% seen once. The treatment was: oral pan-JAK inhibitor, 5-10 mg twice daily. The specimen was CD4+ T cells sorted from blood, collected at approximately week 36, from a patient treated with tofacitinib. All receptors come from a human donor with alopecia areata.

The CDR3 reads CASLGTETGELFF. Written as DNA, the CDR3 is TGCGCCAGCCTCGGGACTGAAACCGGGGAGCTGTTTTTT. This chain uses TRBV5-1 with TRBJ2-2; possible D gene TRBD2, 6 bases. Germline V CDR1 and CDR2: SGHRS, YFSETQ. V was cut by 7 bases and J by 5 bases, with 12 bases left in between. This CDR3 comprises 13 residues.

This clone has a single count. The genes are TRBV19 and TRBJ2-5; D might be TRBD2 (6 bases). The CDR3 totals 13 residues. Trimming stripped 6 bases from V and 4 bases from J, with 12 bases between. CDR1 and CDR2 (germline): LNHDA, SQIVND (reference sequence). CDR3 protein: CASSAGRGETQYF. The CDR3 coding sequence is TGTGCCAGTAGCGCGGGAAGGGGAGAGACCCAGTACTTC.

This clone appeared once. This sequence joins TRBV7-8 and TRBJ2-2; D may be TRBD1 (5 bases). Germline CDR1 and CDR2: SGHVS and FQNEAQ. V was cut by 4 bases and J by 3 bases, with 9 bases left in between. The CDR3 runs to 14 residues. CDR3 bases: TGTGCCAGCAGCTGGGGCGGCCACACCGGGGAGCTGTTTTTT. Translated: CASSWGGHTGELFF.

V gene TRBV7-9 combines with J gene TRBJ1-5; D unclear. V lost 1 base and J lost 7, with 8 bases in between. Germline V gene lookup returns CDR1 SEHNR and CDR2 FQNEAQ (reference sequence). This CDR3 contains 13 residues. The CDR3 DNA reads TGTGCCAGCAGCTTAGGGACGGGGCAGCCCCAGCATTTT. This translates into CASSLGTGQPQHF.

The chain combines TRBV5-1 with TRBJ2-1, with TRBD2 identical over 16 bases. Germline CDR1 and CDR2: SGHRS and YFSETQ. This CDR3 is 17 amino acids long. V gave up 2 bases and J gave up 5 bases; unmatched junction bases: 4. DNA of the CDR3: TGCGCCAGCAGCTTCGGGACTAGCGGGAGGGCCCACAATGAGCAGTTCTTC. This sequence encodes CASSFGTSGRAHNEQFF.

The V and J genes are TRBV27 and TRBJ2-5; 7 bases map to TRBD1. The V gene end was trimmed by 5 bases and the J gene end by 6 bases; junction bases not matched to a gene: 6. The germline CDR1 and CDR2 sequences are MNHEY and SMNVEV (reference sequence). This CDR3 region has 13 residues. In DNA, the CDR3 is TGTGCCAGCAGTACAAACAGGGGACAGACCCAGTACTTC. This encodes CASSTNRGQTQYF.

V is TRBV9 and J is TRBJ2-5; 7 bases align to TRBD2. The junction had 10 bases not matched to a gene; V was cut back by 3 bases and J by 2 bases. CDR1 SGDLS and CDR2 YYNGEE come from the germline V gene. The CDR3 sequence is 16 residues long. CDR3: CASSDIRISGQETQYF. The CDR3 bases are TGTGCCAGCAGCGACATTAGGATTAGCGGGCAAGAGACCCAGTACTTC.

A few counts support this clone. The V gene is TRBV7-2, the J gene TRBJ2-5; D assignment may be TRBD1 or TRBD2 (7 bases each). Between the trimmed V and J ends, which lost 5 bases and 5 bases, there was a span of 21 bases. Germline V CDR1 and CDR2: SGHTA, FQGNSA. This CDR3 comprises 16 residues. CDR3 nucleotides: TGTGCCAGCAGCCCCCCCAGGGCAGGGGGGGTTGAGACCCAGTACTTC. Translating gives CASSPPRAGGVETQYF.

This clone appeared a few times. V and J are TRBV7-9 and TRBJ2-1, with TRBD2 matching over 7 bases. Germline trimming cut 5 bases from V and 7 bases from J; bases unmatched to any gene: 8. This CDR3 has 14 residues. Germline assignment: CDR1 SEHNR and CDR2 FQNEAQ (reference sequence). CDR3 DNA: TGTGCCAGCAGCCCACGGGGGGAGGCGAATGAGCAGTTCTTC. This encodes CASSPRGEANEQFF.

In DNA, the CDR3 is TGTGCCAGCAACCGGGAGGGCCCCACCGGGGAGCTGTTTTTT. It specifies CASNREGPTGELFF. The chain is built from TRBV6-5 and TRBJ2-2, with 8 positions matching TRBD2. CDR1 is MNHEY, CDR2 SVGAGI, per germline. The V gene end was trimmed by 7 bases and the J gene end by 4 bases; junction bases not matched to a gene: 5. The CDR3 spans 14 residues.

The CDR3 here is CASSFGTGGTGELFF. CDR3 coding DNA: TGTGCCAGCAGCTTCGGGACAGGGGGGACCGGGGAGCTGTTTTTT. This chain joins TRBV5-6 and TRBJ2-2; 11 positions agree with TRBD1. Germline CDR1 and CDR2: SGHDT and YYEEEE. The CDR3 has 15 amino acids. V shed 2 bases and J 5 bases; nucleotides not matched to a gene: 2.

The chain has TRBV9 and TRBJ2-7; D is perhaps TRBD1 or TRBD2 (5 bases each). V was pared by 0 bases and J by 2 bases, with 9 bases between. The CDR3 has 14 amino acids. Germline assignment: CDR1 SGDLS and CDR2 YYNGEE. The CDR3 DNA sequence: TGTGCCAGCAGCGTAGCGGGGACCCCCTACGAGCAGTACTTC. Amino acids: CASSVAGTPYEQYF.

The CDR3 loop reads CAWDRAGAFDQPQHF. In DNA, the CDR3 is TGTGCGTGGGATAGGGCAGGGGCTTTCGATCAGCCCCAGCATTTT. The chain joins TRBV30 to TRBJ1-5, with D maybe TRBD1 (6 bases). This CDR3 is built from 15 residues. From germline, CDR1 is GTSNPN and CDR2 SVGIG (reference sequence).

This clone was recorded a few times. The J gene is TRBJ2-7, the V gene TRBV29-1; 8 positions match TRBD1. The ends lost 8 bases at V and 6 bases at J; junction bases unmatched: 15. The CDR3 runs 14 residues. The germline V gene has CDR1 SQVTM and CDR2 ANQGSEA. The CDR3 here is CSLRRGTGPLEQYF. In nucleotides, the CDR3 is TGCAGCCTCCGGAGGGGGACAGGACCCCTCGAGCAGTACTTC.

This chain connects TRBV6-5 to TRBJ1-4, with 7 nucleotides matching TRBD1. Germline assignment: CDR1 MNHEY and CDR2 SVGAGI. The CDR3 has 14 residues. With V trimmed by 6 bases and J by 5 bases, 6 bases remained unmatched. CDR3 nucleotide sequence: TGTGCCAGCAGCGCGACAGGGCCGAATGAAAAACTGTTTTTT. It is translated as CASSATGPNEKLFF.

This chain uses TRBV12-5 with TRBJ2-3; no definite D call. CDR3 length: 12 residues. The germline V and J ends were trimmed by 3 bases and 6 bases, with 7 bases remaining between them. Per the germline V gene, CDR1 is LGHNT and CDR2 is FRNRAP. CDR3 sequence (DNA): TGTGCTAGTGGTTTCAGTCCCGATACGCAGTATTTT. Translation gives CASGFSPDTQYF.

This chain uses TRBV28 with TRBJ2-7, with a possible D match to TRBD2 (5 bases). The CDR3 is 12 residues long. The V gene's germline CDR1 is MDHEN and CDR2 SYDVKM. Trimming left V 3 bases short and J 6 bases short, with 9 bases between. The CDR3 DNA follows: TGTGCCAGCAGTTTGGCCCGGGGCGAGCAGTACTTC. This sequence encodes CASSLARGEQYF. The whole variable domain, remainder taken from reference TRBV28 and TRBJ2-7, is DVKVTQSSRYLVKRTGEKVFLECVQDMDHENMFWYRQDPGLGLRLIYFSYDVKMKEKGDIPEGYSVSREKKERFSLILESASTNQTSMYLCASSLARGEQYFGPGTRLTVT.

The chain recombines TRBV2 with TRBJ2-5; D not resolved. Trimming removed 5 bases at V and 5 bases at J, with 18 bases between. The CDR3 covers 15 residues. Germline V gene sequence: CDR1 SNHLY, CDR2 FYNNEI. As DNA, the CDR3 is TGTGCCAGCAGTTACACCGGGCCTCGGAGCGAGACCCAGTACTTC. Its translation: CASSYTGPRSETQYF.

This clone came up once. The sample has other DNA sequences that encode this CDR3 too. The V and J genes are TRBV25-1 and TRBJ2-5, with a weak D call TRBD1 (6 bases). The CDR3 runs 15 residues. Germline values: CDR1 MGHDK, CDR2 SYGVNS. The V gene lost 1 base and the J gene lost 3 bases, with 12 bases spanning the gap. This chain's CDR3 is CASSEFGRGKETQYF. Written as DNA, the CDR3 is TGTGCCAGCAGTGAATTCGGCAGGGGAAAAGAGACCCAGTACTTC.

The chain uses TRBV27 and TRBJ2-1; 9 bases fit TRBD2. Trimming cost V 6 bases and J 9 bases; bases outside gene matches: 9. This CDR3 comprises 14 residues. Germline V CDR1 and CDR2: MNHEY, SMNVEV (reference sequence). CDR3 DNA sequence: TGTGCCAGCAGGAGTCTAGCGGGATATGGTGAGCAGTTCTTC. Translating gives CASRSLAGYGEQFF.

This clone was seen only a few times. CDR3 protein: CASNRTGFQETQYF. The CDR3 DNA reads TGTGCCAGCAACCGGACAGGGTTCCAAGAGACCCAGTACTTC. The chain employs TRBV6-1 and TRBJ2-5; 8 bases are shared with TRBD1. With 7 bases clipped from V and 1 base from J, the junction kept 5 bases outside the gene matches. The CDR3 spans 14 residues. Looked up from germline, CDR1 is MNHNS and CDR2 is SASEGT.